The present T cell receptor beta chain was sequenced within a study of beta chain features in type 1 diabetes. Study outcomes and limitations: TCRB CDR3s from Type 1 diabetes patients were moderately but significantly shorter in all four CD4+ subsets.

The study reverse transcribed the entire isolated RNA, so it sequenced expressed TCRB transcripts. Libraries were prepared by immunoSEQ multiplex PCR; TCRdb keeps only in-frame clonotypes and omits some of them. The data show over 200,000 clones, roughly a tenth seen once. After removal of 5 bases from V and 5 bases from J, the junction contained 7 bases not matched to a gene. The CDR3 is made up of 14 amino acids. Germline assignment: CDR1 SGHAT and CDR2 FQNNGV. About this clone: Its antigen is currently unknown.

Via the markers CD45RO/CCR7/CD25/CD127/CD95/CD27, stem cell-like memory, regulatory, central memory and naive CD4+ cells were sorted. The TCR comes from a man aged 25-40 years with type 1 diabetes. This sequence joins TRBV11-2 and TRBJ1-2; 8 bases fit TRBD1. Material for sequencing was naive CD4+ T cells from blood. CDR3 nucleotide sequence: TGTGCCAGCAGCGATACAGGGGGAGGGTATGGCTACACCTTC. It is translated as CASSDTGGGYGYTF.